Listed below are T cell receptor beta chains from one sample, sequenced in a study of T cell repertoires in cytomegalovirus infection. TCRdb passed the reads through MiXCR, listing each CDR3 protein once. The repertoire holds roughly 600,000 distinct CDR3 sequences, with roughly 26% as singletons. The sample consisted of CD8+ T cells from PBMCs. Receptors were obtained from a human donor in good health (CMV status not recorded). Some clones in this sample may be carry-over from other donors' samples. The CDR3 runs from the conserved cysteine through the conserved F or W. Each record gives: CDR3 protein, CDR3 DNA, clone size, V gene, CDR3 length, J gene, D gene. A D gene is named only where the DNA matches it firmly. A clone size is listed for some rows: how often the clone was seen (once, few, many), or a class if it is expanded.

CDR3 protein: CSVEDPRAPYEQYF
CDR3 DNA: TGCAGCGTTGAAGATCCCCGCGCACCCTACGAGCAGTACTTC
clone size: .
V gene: TRBV29-1
CDR3 length: 14
J gene: TRBJ2-7
D gene: .

CDR3 protein: CASSYLSGGGFADTQYF
CDR3 DNA: TGTGCCAGCAGTTATTTATCTGGCGGGGGATTCGCAGATACGCAGTATTTT
clone size: few
V gene: TRBV6-6
CDR3 length: 17
J gene: TRBJ2-3
D gene: TRBD2

CDR3 protein: CASSLDPGSSFYGYTF
CDR3 DNA: TGTGCCAGCAGCTTAGATCCGGGTAGCTCCTTCTATGGCTACACCTTC
clone size: many
V gene: TRBV7-8
CDR3 length: 16
J gene: TRBJ1-2
D gene: .

CDR3 protein: CSVLSGGKYGYTF
CDR3 DNA: TGCAGCGTTTTATCCGGGGGCAAATATGGCTACACCTTC
clone size: once
V gene: TRBV29-1
CDR3 length: 13
J gene: TRBJ1-2
D gene: .

CDR3 protein: CASSYLHRQENEQFF
CDR3 DNA: TGTGCCAGCAGTTACCTCCACCGACAGGAAAATGAGCAGTTCTTC
clone size: .
V gene: TRBV6-2/TRBV6-3
CDR3 length: 15
J gene: TRBJ2-1
D gene: .

CDR3 protein: CASKGLAGPYNEQFF
CDR3 DNA: TGCGCCAGCAAGGGGCTAGCGGGGCCCTACAATGAGCAGTTCTTC
clone size: .
V gene: TRBV5-1
CDR3 length: 15
J gene: TRBJ2-1
D gene: TRBD2

CDR3 protein: CTSFDRGGPYNEQFF
CDR3 DNA: TGCACCTCCTTCGATCGGGGGGGCCCCTACAATGAGCAGTTCTTC
clone size: few
V gene: TRBV20-1
CDR3 length: 15
J gene: TRBJ2-1
D gene: TRBD2

CDR3 protein: CSALGLSVDEQFF
CDR3 DNA: TGCAGCGCCTTGGGGCTTTCGGTGGATGAGCAGTTCTTC
clone size: few
V gene: TRBV29-1
CDR3 length: 13
J gene: TRBJ2-1
D gene: .

CDR3 protein: CASSEGGTENYGYTF
CDR3 DNA: TGTGCCAGCAGTGAAGGAGGGACGGAAAACTATGGCTACACCTTC
clone size: .
V gene: TRBV6-1
CDR3 length: 15
J gene: TRBJ1-2
D gene: .

CDR3 protein: CATSNDPGGLSYEQYF
CDR3 DNA: TGTGCCACCAGCAATGACCCGGGTGGTCTCTCCTACGAGCAGTACTTC
clone size: .
V gene: TRBV15
CDR3 length: 16
J gene: TRBJ2-7
D gene: .

CDR3 protein: CASSQGAGDISYNEQFF
CDR3 DNA: TGTGCCAGCAGCCAGGGGGCAGGCGACATCTCCTACAATGAGCAGTTCTTC
clone size: many
V gene: TRBV7-2
CDR3 length: 17
J gene: TRBJ2-1
D gene: TRBD1

CDR3 protein: CASSFTWGLGTPNEQFF
CDR3 DNA: TGTGCCAGCAGTTTCACCTGGGGCCTCGGGACCCCCAATGAGCAGTTCTTC
clone size: few
V gene: TRBV28
CDR3 length: 17
J gene: TRBJ2-1
D gene: .

CDR3 protein: CASSSSGRGEKLFF
CDR3 DNA: TGTGCCAGCAGCTCCTCAGGACGTGGCGAAAAACTGTTTTTT
clone size: many
V gene: TRBV7-8
CDR3 length: 14
J gene: TRBJ1-4
D gene: .

CDR3 protein: CASHRGNTEAFF
CDR3 DNA: TGTGCATCGCACAGGGGAAACACTGAAGCTTTCTTT
clone size: many
V gene: TRBV7-2
CDR3 length: 12
J gene: TRBJ1-1
D gene: TRBD1

CDR3 protein: CSVQETGQVYTF
CDR3 DNA: TGCAGCGTCCAAGAGACCGGACAGGTCTACACCTTC
clone size: .
V gene: TRBV29-1
CDR3 length: 12
J gene: TRBJ1-2
D gene: TRBD1

CDR3 protein: CSVGNYSNQPQHF
CDR3 DNA: TGCAGCGTTGGGAACTATAGCAATCAGCCCCAGCATTTT
clone size: .
V gene: TRBV29-1
CDR3 length: 13
J gene: TRBJ1-5
D gene: .

CDR3 protein: CASSPTGMQPQHF
CDR3 DNA: TGTGCCAGCAGCCCGACAGGGATGCAGCCCCAGCATTTT
clone size: many
V gene: TRBV28
CDR3 length: 13
J gene: TRBJ1-5
D gene: TRBD1

CDR3 protein: CASSIGGENTEAFF
CDR3 DNA: TGTGCCAGTAGTATTGGGGGAGAGAACACTGAAGCTTTCTTT
clone size: .
V gene: TRBV19
CDR3 length: 14
J gene: TRBJ1-1
D gene: .

CDR3 protein: CASGTGLNTEAFF
CDR3 DNA: TGTGCCAGCGGGACAGGCTTGAACACTGAAGCTTTCTTT
clone size: many
V gene: TRBV25-1
CDR3 length: 13
J gene: TRBJ1-1
D gene: TRBD1

CDR3 protein: CASSYHRGGYYEQYF
CDR3 DNA: TGTGCCAGCAGTTACCACAGGGGCGGATACTACGAGCAGTACTTC
clone size: .
V gene: TRBV6-2/TRBV6-3
CDR3 length: 15
J gene: TRBJ2-7
D gene: TRBD1

CDR3 protein: CASSLGLQVDGYTF
CDR3 DNA: TGTGCCAGCAGTCTGGGACTTCAGGTCGATGGCTACACCTTC
clone size: few
V gene: TRBV12-3/TRBV12-4
CDR3 length: 14
J gene: TRBJ1-2
D gene: .

CDR3 protein: CASSWTGAGRNEQFF
CDR3 DNA: TGTGCCAGCAGCTGGACAGGGGCAGGGCGCAATGAGCAGTTCTTC
clone size: .
V gene: TRBV5-6
CDR3 length: 15
J gene: TRBJ2-1
D gene: TRBD1

CDR3 protein: CASSQDAYNSPLHF
CDR3 DNA: TGTGCCAGCAGTCAGGACGCGTATAATTCACCCCTCCACTTT
clone size: .
V gene: TRBV28
CDR3 length: 14
J gene: TRBJ1-6
D gene: .

CDR3 protein: CSVARETQYF
CDR3 DNA: TGCAGCGTGGCAAGAGAGACCCAGTACTTC
clone size: .
V gene: TRBV29-1
CDR3 length: 10
J gene: TRBJ2-5
D gene: .

CDR3 protein: CASRGQRYQETQYF
CDR3 DNA: TGTGCCAGCAGGGGACAGAGGTACCAAGAGACCCAGTACTTC
clone size: .
V gene: TRBV7-9
CDR3 length: 14
J gene: TRBJ2-5
D gene: TRBD1

CDR3 protein: CASSEDPPTKQYF
CDR3 DNA: TGTGCCAGCAGCGAGGACCCACCTACGAAGCAGTACTTC
clone size: many
V gene: TRBV7-2
CDR3 length: 13
J gene: TRBJ2-7
D gene: .

CDR3 protein: CASSSTGEVYNEQFF
CDR3 DNA: TGTGCCAGCAGTTCGACAGGGGAGGTCTACAATGAGCAGTTCTTC
clone size: many
V gene: TRBV6-2/TRBV6-3
CDR3 length: 15
J gene: TRBJ2-1
D gene: TRBD1

CDR3 protein: CASSLTASYEQYF
CDR3 DNA: TGTGCCAGCAGCCTCACCGCCTCCTACGAGCAGTACTTC
clone size: many
V gene: TRBV11-3
CDR3 length: 13
J gene: TRBJ2-7
D gene: .

CDR3 protein: CASSLVGTGGEQFF
CDR3 DNA: TGTGCCAGCAGTTTAGTGGGGACAGGGGGTGAGCAGTTCTTC
clone size: .
V gene: TRBV12-3/TRBV12-4
CDR3 length: 14
J gene: TRBJ2-1
D gene: TRBD1

CDR3 protein: CASSAGFEQFF
CDR3 DNA: TGTGCCAGCAGCGCCGGGTTTGAGCAGTTCTTC
clone size: once
V gene: TRBV14
CDR3 length: 11
J gene: TRBJ2-1
D gene: .

CDR3 protein: CASSLVWGYTF
CDR3 DNA: TGTGCCAGCAGCTTAGTATGGGGCTACACCTTC
clone size: .
V gene: TRBV7-6
CDR3 length: 11
J gene: TRBJ1-2
D gene: .

CDR3 protein: CSLSPSLRNQETQYF
CDR3 DNA: TGCAGCCTGTCTCCTTCTTTGCGGAACCAAGAGACCCAGTACTTC
clone size: few
V gene: TRBV29-1
CDR3 length: 15
J gene: TRBJ2-5
D gene: .

CDR3 protein: CASRTGFPEQFF
CDR3 DNA: TGTGCCAGCAGGACAGGATTCCCCGAGCAGTTCTTC
clone size: .
V gene: TRBV2
CDR3 length: 12
J gene: TRBJ2-1
D gene: .

CDR3 protein: CASSSSGTGKLKTQYF
CDR3 DNA: TGTGCCAGCAGTTCTTCCGGGACAGGAAAATTGAAGACCCAGTACTTC
clone size: few
V gene: TRBV28
CDR3 length: 16
J gene: TRBJ2-5
D gene: TRBD1

CDR3 protein: CATSANYGYTF
CDR3 DNA: TGTGCCACCTCAGCAAACTATGGCTACACCTTC
clone size: .
V gene: TRBV19
CDR3 length: 11
J gene: TRBJ1-2
D gene: .

CDR3 protein: CASSQLGQAAYNEQFF
CDR3 DNA: TGTGCCAGCAGCCAGCTCGGACAGGCAGCCTACAATGAGCAGTTCTTC
clone size: few
V gene: TRBV7-3
CDR3 length: 16
J gene: TRBJ2-1
D gene: TRBD1

CDR3 protein: CASTMTELNEKLFF
CDR3 DNA: TGTGCCAGCACCATGACAGAGCTTAATGAAAAACTGTTTTTT
clone size: many
V gene: TRBV7-9
CDR3 length: 14
J gene: TRBJ1-4
D gene: .

CDR3 protein: CASSLWTGLTDTQYF
CDR3 DNA: TGTGCCAGCAGCCTGTGGACAGGGCTCACAGATACGCAGTATTTT
clone size: few
V gene: TRBV7-8
CDR3 length: 15
J gene: TRBJ2-3
D gene: TRBD1

CDR3 protein: CASSDRVLSETQYF
CDR3 DNA: TGTGCCAGCAGTGACAGGGTGTTGAGCGAGACCCAGTACTTC
clone size: few
V gene: TRBV25-1
CDR3 length: 14
J gene: TRBJ2-5
D gene: .